This TCR beta chain derives from a study of T cell repertoires in ileal Crohn's disease. Background on the study: Surgery for a complication: stricturing in approximately 60%, penetrating in about 40%. Biopsies of inflamed ileum from the surgical specimen form M0 samples.

Only in-frame clones appear in the TCRdb table, and some are missing; sequencing was by immunoSEQ multiplex PCR. Of several thousand clones listed, 85% are singletons. The table lists this clone with a count of one. Its cognate antigen is unknown. General observations from the study: Sorted CD8 T cells held more high-frequency clones than CD4. Active smokers at surgery had more clonal expansions than non-smokers.

This sample's time point: inflamed ileum from the surgical specimen. The germline V gene encodes CDR1 MNHEY and CDR2 SMNVEV (reference sequence). This CDR3 contains 15 residues. Trimming removed 3 bases at V and 2 bases at J, with 11 bases between. The sequence was obtained from an adult with Crohn's disease. Material for sequencing was ileal tissue. V usage is TRBV27 and J usage is TRBJ2-1, with D tentatively TRBD1 or TRBD2 (6 bases each). CDR3 nucleotides: TGTGCCAGCAGTTTCCGGGGGCCGCCCTACAATGAGCAGTTCTTC. Translation: CASSFRGPPYNEQFF.